What follows describes a single TCR beta chain. The data stem from a study of T-cell memory formation after mild COVID-19. TCRdb re-called the 5' RACE reads with MiXCR, one entry per CDR3 protein. The table includes 350,000 or so distinct CDR3 sequences, 20% to 25% detected once. The receptor was derived from a man between 18 and 35 years old who had mild COVID-19 (a few samples of this study predate the infection). Cell type and time point are not known. Sequences were obtained from PBMCs or a T cell subset sorted from them (not recorded which).

The CDR3 is CAISDGGEANYGYTF. The CDR3 region has the DNA TGTGCCATCAGTGATGGGGGGGAGGCTAACTATGGCTACACCTTC. The chain carries TRBV10-3 and TRBJ1-2; tentatively, D is TRBD1 (5 bases). This CDR3 is 15 amino acids long. The V end was cut by 3 bases, the J end by 0 bases, with 11 bases between. Germline V lookup: CDR1 ENHRY, CDR2 SYGVKD.